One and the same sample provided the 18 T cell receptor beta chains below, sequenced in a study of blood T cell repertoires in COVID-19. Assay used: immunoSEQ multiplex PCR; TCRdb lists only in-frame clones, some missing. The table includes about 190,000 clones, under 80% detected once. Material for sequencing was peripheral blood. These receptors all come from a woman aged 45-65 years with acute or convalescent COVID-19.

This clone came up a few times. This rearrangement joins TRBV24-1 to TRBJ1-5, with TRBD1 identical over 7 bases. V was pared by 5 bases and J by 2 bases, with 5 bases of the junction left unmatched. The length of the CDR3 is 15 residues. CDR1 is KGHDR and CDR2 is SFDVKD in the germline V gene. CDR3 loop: CATSGQGGGNQPQHF. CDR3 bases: TGTGCCACCAGTGGACAGGGCGGTGGCAATCAGCCCCAGCATTTT.

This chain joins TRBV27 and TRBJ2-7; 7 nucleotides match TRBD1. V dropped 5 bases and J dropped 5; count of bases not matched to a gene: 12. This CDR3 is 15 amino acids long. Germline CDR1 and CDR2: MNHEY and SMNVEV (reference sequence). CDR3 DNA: TGTGCCAGCAGTCCGAGCGCCAGGGGGTTCCACGAGCAGTACTTC. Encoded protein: CASSPSARGFHEQYF.

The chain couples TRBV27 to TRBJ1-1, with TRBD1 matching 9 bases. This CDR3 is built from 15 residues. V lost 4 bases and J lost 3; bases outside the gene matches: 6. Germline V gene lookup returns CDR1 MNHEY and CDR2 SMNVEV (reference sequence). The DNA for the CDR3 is TGTGCCAGCAGTTGGACCGGGACAGGGTACACTGAAGCTTTCTTT. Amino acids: CASSWTGTGYTEAFF.

In nucleotides, the CDR3 is TGTGCCAGCAGCTTGCTCCGCGGGAGCTACAATGAGCAGTTCTTC. Residues: CASSLLRGSYNEQFF. This chain connects TRBV5-6 to TRBJ2-1; TRBD2 matches 7 bases. Per germline, CDR1 SGHDT and CDR2 YYEEEE. The CDR3 totals 15 residues. V was clipped by 1 base and J by 3 bases; unmatched bases: 4.

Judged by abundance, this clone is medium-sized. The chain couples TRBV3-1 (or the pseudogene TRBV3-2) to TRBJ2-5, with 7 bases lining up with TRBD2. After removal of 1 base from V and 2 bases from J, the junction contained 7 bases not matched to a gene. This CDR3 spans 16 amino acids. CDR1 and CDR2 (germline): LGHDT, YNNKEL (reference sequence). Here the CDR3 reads CASSQGRGNYQETQYF. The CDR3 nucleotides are TGTGCCAGCAGCCAAGGGCGGGGGAACTATCAAGAGACCCAGTACTTC.

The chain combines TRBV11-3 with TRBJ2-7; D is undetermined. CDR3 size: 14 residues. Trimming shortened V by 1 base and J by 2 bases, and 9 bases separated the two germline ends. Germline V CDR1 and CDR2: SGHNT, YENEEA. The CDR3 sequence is CASSLGEPPYEQYF. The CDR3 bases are TGTGCCAGCAGCTTAGGAGAACCCCCCTACGAGCAGTACTTC.

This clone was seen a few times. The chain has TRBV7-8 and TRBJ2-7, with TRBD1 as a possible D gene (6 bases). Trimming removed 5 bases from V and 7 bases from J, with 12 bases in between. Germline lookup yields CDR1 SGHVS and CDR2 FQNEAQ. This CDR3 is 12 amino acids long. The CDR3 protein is CASSHRVGEQYF. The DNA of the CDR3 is TGTGCCAGCAGCCACAGGGTGGGTGAGCAGTACTTC.

This CDR3 is CASSLQALGPNEKLFF. In DNA, the CDR3 is TGTGCCAGCAGCTTACAAGCTCTTGGGCCTAATGAAAAACTGTTTTTT. V is TRBV7-2 and J is TRBJ1-4; D is uncertain. CDR1 is SGHTA and CDR2 is FQGNSA in the germline V gene. The length of the CDR3 is 16 residues. V gave up 2 bases and J gave up 3 bases, with 13 bases separating them.

As DNA, the CDR3 is TGTGCCAGTAGTACGCAAAGACTAGCCGGACGACAGTTCTTC. Residues: CASSTQRLAGRQFF. The chain employs TRBV19 and TRBJ2-1; 7 bases agree with TRBD2. The trim removed 4 bases at V and 13 bases at J, leaving 13 bases unmatched. This CDR3 is built from 14 residues. Germline CDR1 and CDR2: LNHDA and SQIVND (reference sequence).

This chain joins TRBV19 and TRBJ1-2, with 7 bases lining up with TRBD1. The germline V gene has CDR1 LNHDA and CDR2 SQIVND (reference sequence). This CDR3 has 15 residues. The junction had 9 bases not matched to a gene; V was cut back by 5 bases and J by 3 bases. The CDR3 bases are TGTGCCAGTAGTCTGAGGCCCGACAGGGACTATGGCTACACCTTC. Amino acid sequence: CASSLRPDRDYGYTF.

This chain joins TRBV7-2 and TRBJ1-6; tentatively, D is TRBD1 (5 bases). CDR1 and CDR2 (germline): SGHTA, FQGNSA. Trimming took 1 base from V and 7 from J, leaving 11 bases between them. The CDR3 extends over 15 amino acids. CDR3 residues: CASSLVGQGNSPLHF. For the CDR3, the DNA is TGTGCCAGCAGCTTAGTAGGGCAGGGCAATTCACCCCTCCACTTT.

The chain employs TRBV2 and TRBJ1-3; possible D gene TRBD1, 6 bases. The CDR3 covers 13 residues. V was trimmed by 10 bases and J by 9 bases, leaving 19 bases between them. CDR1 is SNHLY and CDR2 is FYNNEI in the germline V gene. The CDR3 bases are TGTGCCACCCAGGGGCAGGTGACGGGCACCATATATTTT. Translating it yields CATQGQVTGTIYF.

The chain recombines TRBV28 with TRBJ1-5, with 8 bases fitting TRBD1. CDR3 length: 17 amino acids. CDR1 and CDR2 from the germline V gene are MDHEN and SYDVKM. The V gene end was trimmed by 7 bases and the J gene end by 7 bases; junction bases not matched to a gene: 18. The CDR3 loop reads CASTPGGAGGGGQPQHF. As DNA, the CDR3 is TGTGCCAGCACCCCTGGGGGGGCAGGGGGCGGAGGACAGCCCCAGCATTTT.

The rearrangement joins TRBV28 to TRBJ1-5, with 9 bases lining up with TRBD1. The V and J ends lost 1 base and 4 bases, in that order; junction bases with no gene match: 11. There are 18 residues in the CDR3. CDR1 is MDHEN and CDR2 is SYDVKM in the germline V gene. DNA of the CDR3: TGTGCCAGCAGTTTATCACGGATGACAGGGGGGTCGAATCAGCCCCAGCATTTT. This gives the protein CASSLSRMTGGSNQPQHF.

CDR3 amino acids: CASSSATGKYEKLFF. CDR3 nucleotides: TGCGCCAGCAGCTCGGCGACAGGGAAGTACGAAAAACTGTTTTTT. V is TRBV5-1 and J is TRBJ1-4; 7 bases line up with TRBD1. J gave up 8 bases and V 3 bases, and 10 bases lay outside the gene matches. The germline V gene has CDR1 SGHRS and CDR2 YFSETQ. The CDR3 extends over 15 amino acids.

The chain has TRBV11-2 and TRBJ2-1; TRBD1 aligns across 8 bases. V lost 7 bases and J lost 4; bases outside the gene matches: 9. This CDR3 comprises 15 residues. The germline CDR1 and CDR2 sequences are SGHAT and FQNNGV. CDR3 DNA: TGTGCCAGCACTCAAACAGGGGGACTTTACAATGAGCAGTTCTTC. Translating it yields CASTQTGGLYNEQFF.

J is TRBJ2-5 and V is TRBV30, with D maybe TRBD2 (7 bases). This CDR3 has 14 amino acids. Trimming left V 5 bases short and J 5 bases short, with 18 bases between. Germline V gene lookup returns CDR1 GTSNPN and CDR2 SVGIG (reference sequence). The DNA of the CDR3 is TGTGCCTGGGGAATGGGGGGGGCGCCGGAGACCCAGTACTTC. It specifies CAWGMGGAPETQYF.

CDR3 in amino acids: CAISDSSYEQYF. The CDR3 DNA reads as TGTGCCATCAGTGATAGCTCCTACGAGCAGTACTTC. V usage is TRBV10-3 and J usage is TRBJ2-7; no firm D call. The length of the CDR3 is 12 residues. Germline CDR1 is ENHRY and CDR2 is SYGVKD. Deletions cut 3 bases from V and 0 bases from J, with 3 bases between.